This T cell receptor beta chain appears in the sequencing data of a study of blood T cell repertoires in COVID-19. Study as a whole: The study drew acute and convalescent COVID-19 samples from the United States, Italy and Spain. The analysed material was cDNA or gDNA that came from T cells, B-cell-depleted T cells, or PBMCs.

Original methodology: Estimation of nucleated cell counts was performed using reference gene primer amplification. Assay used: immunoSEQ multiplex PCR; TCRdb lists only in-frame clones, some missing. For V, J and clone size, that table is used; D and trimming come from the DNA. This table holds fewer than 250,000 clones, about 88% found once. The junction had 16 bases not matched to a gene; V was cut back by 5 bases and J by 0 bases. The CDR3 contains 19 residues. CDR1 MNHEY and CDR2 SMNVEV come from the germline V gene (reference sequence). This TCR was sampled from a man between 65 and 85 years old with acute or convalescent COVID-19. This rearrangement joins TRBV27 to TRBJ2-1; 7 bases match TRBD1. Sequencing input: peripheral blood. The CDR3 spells CASSVYILPTGSSYNEQFF. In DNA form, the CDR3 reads TGTGCCAGCAGTGTATACATCCTTCCGACAGGGAGCTCCTACAATGAGCAGTTCTTC.